Listed here are 5 T cell receptor beta chains from one sample, sequenced in a study of T cell responses to AZD1222 COVID-19 vaccine. Assay: immunoSEQ multiplex PCR; the TCRdb copy retains only in-frame clones and omits some. The data contain 200,000 or so clones, more than 80% of them seen just once; the ten biggest clones take up 5% to 7.5%. The sequenced sample was peripheral blood, obtained on day 0 of AZD1222 vaccination. The receptor set was obtained from an adult in good health.

V is TRBV6-6 and J is TRBJ2-7, with D possibly matching TRBD1 (5 bases). The V end was cut by 4 bases, the J end by 0 bases, with 16 bases between. The germline CDR1 and CDR2 sequences are MNHNY and SVGAGI (reference sequence). CDR3 length equals 16 residues. CDR3 residues: CASSSEGHQSSYEQYF. CDR3 sequence (DNA): TGTGCCAGCAGTTCCGAAGGACACCAGAGCTCCTACGAGCAGTACTTC.

The J gene is TRBJ1-6, the V gene TRBV10-1, with TRBD1 matching 8 bases. The CDR3 runs to 17 residues. Germline values: CDR1 WNHNN, CDR2 SYGVQD (reference sequence). Trimming took 7 bases from V and 2 from J; bases not matched to a gene: 10. The DNA of the CDR3 is TGCGCCAGCACATACCAGGGGGCGCGGGCCTATAATTCACCCCTCCACTTT. It specifies CASTYQGARAYNSPLHF.

The chain links TRBV6-6 to TRBJ1-5; unclear D gene. The CDR3 covers 16 residues. In germline, CDR1 is MNHNY, CDR2 SVGAGI (reference sequence). Trimming cost V 6 bases and J 3 bases, with 18 bases left between them. CDR3 region: CASRVLGSQFNQPQHF. The CDR3 coding sequence is TGTGCCAGCAGAGTTTTAGGGTCACAGTTCAATCAGCCCCAGCATTTT.

This chain joins TRBV6-6 and TRBJ2-7; D is possibly TRBD1 (5 bases). Germline loops: CDR1 MNHNY, CDR2 SVGAGI (reference sequence). This CDR3 spans 13 amino acids. Trimming cost V 8 bases and J 3 bases, with 14 bases left between them. CDR3 in DNA: TGTGCCAGCGGAAGACAGACGAGCTACGAGCAGTACTTC. Residues: CASGRQTSYEQYF.

The chain joins TRBV6-5 to TRBJ1-2, with D tentatively TRBD1 (5 bases). The V gene lost 6 bases and the J gene lost 4 bases, with 9 bases spanning the gap. This CDR3 has 12 residues. Germline V gene lookup returns CDR1 MNHEY and CDR2 SVGAGI. The CDR3 DNA reads TGTGCCAGCAGACGGGGGGGCTATGGCTACACCTTC. Its translation is CASRRGGYGYTF.